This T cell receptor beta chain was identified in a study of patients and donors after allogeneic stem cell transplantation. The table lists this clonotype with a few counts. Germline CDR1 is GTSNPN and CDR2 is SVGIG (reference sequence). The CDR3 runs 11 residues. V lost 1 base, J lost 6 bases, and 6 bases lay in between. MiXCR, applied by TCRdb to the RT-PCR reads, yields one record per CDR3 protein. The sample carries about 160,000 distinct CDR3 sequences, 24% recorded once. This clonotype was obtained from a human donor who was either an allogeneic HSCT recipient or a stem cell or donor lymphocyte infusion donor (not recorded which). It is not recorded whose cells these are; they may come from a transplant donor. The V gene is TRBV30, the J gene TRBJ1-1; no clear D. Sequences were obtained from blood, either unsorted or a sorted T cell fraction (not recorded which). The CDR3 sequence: CAWSAASEAFF. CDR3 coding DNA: TGTGCCTGGAGTGCCGCTTCTGAAGCTTTCTTT.